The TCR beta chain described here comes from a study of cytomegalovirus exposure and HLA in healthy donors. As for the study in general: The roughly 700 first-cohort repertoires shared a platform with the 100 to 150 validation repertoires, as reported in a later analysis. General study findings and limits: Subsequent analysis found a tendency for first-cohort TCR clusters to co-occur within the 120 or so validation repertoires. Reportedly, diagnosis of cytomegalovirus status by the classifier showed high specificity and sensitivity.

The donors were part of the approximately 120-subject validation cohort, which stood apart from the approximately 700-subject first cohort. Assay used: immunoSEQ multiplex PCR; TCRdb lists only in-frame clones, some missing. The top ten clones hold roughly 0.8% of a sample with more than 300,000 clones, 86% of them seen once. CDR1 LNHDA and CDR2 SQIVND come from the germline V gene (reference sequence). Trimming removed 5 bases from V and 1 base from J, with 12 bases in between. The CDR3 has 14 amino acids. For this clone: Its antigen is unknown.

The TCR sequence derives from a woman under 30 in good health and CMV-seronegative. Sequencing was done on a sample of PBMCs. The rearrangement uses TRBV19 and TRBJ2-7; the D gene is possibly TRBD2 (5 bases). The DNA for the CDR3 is TGTGCCAGTAGTCAGGACTCCTATTCCTACGAGCAGTACTTC. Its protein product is CASSQDSYSYEQYF.